This T cell receptor beta chain originates from a study of T-cell reconstitution after alpha-beta-depleted transplantation in children. As it was prepared, the TCRbeta library received unique molecular identifiers. TCRdb fed the PCR reads into MiXCR, producing one record per CDR3 protein. The sample contains roughly 120,000 distinct CDR3 sequences, about a tenth of which appear only once. Notes on this clonotype: Its antigen remains unknown.

V lost 2 bases, J lost 0 bases, and 10 bases lay in between. This CDR3 comprises 16 residues. From germline, CDR1 is MDHEN and CDR2 SYDVKM. Study-wide results and limits: From newly produced T cells came most of the T-cell counts and diversity one year after transplant. Roughly two months post-transplant, alpha-beta T cells reportedly originated from several hundred graft clones that had expanded. Where some patients showed high TCRbeta diversity at day 60, it came from recipient T cells and thymic progenitors that had survived.

The specimen comprised PBMCs, sampled before TCRalphabeta/CD19-depleted stem cell transplant. The receptor was isolated from a boy between 2 and 10 years old with acute lymphoblastic leukemia, due to receive a stem cell transplant. This sequence joins TRBV28 and TRBJ1-4; D call uncertain. CDR3 nucleotides: TGTGCCAGCAGTTTACTCTTGGCAGCAACTAATGAAAAACTGTTTTTT. It encodes CASSLLLAATNEKLFF.